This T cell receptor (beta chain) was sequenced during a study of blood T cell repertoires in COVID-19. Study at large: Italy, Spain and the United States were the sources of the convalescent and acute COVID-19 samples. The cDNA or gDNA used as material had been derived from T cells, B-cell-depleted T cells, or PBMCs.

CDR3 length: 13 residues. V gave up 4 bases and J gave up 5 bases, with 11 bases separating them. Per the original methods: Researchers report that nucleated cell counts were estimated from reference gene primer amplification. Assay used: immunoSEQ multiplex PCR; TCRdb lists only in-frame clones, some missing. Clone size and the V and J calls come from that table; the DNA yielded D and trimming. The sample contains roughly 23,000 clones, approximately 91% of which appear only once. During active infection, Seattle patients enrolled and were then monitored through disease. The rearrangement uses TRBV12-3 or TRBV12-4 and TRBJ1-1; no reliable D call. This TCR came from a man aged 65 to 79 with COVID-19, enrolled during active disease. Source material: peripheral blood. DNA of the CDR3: TGTGCCAGCAGTTCGACGGGAATAACTGAAGCTTTCTTT. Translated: CASSSTGITEAFF.